The 22 T cell receptor beta chains in this list originate from one sample, sequenced in a study of cytomegalovirus exposure and HLA in healthy donors. A multiplex PCR was run with 60 Vbeta primers and 13 Jbeta primers. TCRdb's copy holds only in-frame clones and misses some; the assay was immunoSEQ multiplex PCR. There are more than 80,000 clones in the sample; 60% to 75% occur only once, and 2.5% to 3.5% lies in the top ten. The sequenced sample was PBMCs. All receptors derive from a man in his 60s in good health and CMV-seronegative.

This clone was seen a few times. The chain links TRBV6-1 to TRBJ1-1, with D tentatively TRBD1 (5 bases). The ends were cut back, 0 bases at V and 3 bases at J, with 17 bases in the middle. Germline V CDR1 and CDR2: MNHNS, SASEGT. The CDR3 is 17 amino acids. CDR3 residues: CASSEAPTGLWYTEAFF. CDR3 DNA sequence: TGTGCCAGCAGTGAAGCGCCCACAGGCCTGTGGTACACTGAAGCTTTCTTT.

This chain uses TRBV30 with TRBJ1-4; D remains ambiguous. V lost 3 bases and J 5 bases, leaving 16 bases between the germline ends. CDR1 is GTSNPN, CDR2 SVGIG, per germline (reference sequence). The CDR3 runs to 15 residues. The CDR3 region has the DNA TGTGCCTGGAGCCCCAAGGTGGGCAGGAATGAAAAACTGTTTTTT. This encodes CAWSPKVGRNEKLFF.

The V call is TRBV4-2, the J call TRBJ2-2; maybe TRBD1 (5 bases). Germline lookup yields CDR1 LGHNA and CDR2 YNFKEQ. Trimming left V 3 bases short and J 7 bases short, with 9 bases between. The CDR3 consists of 13 residues. CDR3: CASSQTRGGELFF. In nucleotides, the CDR3 is TGTGCCAGCAGCCAGACAAGGGGCGGGGAGCTGTTTTTT.

This rearrangement joins TRBV5-1 to TRBJ2-7; TRBD1 aligns across 7 bases. The length of the CDR3 is 13 residues. V lost 4 bases to trimming and J lost 7 bases; unmatched junction nucleotides: 8. Germline values: CDR1 SGHRS, CDR2 YFSETQ. As DNA, the CDR3 is TGCGCCAGCAGCGGCGACAGGGTGGGGGAGCAGTACTTC. Translation gives CASSGDRVGEQYF.

The chain joins TRBV30 to TRBJ2-7, with 11 bases that match TRBD2. This CDR3 is built from 14 residues. CDR1 and CDR2 (germline): GTSNPN, SVGIG (reference sequence). The V gene end was trimmed by 7 bases and the J gene end by 5 bases; junction bases not matched to a gene: 10. The CDR3 loop is CASLIAGGANEQYF. CDR3 coding DNA: TGTGCCTCGCTTATAGCGGGGGGGGCCAACGAGCAGTACTTC.

Only a few counts were recorded for this clone. The rearrangement links TRBV18 to TRBJ2-1; 7 positions match TRBD2. Germline assignment: CDR1 KGHSH and CDR2 LQKENI. This CDR3 spans 14 amino acids. The J segment lost 4 bases and the V segment lost 2 bases, leaving 2 bases of the junction unmatched. CDR3 nucleotides: TGTGCCAGCTCACCAGGGACTACTTACAATGAGCAGTTCTTC. Translated, it gives CASSPGTTYNEQFF.

In nucleotides, the CDR3 is TGTGCCAGCAGTGCCTCAGATGGTTTGGTAGGCTACACCTTC. Amino acids: CASSASDGLVGYTF. The chain links TRBV6-6 to TRBJ1-2; D call uncertain. This CDR3 is built from 14 residues. The V gene lost 5 bases and the J gene lost 8 bases, with 18 bases spanning the gap. Germline V CDR1 and CDR2: MNHNY, SVGAGI (reference sequence).

The chain employs TRBV6-1 and TRBJ1-2; D is uncertain. Looked up from germline, CDR1 is MNHNS and CDR2 is SASEGT. This CDR3 is built from 15 residues. Trimming removed 2 bases at V and 0 bases at J, with 10 bases between. The chain's CDR3 is CASSEYYSSNYGYTF. CDR3 DNA sequence: TGTGCCAGCAGTGAATATTACAGTTCTAACTATGGCTACACCTTC.

This rearrangement joins TRBV28 to TRBJ1-1; maybe TRBD1 (6 bases). This CDR3 spans 16 amino acids. Trimming cost V 2 bases and J 1 base, with 14 bases left between them. Germline assignment: CDR1 MDHEN and CDR2 SYDVKM. The CDR3 region is CASSLPLTGPNTEAFF. DNA of the CDR3: TGTGCCAGCAGTTTACCACTAACAGGGCCGAACACTGAAGCTTTCTTT.

The V call is TRBV11-3, the J call TRBJ2-1, with TRBD1 matching over 10 bases. Germline CDR1 SGHNT, CDR2 YENEEA. The CDR3 loop spans 14 amino acids. Trimming cost V 4 bases and J 8 bases; bases outside gene matches: 5. CDR3 amino acids: CASSSRQGADEQFF. The CDR3 region has the DNA TGTGCCAGCAGCTCCCGACAGGGGGCGGATGAGCAGTTCTTC.

The DNA for the CDR3 is TGTGCCAGCAGCCCGGGACTAGCAGGGACGAACACCGGGGAGCTGTTTTTT. Residues: CASSPGLAGTNTGELFF. The rearrangement uses TRBV7-9 and TRBJ2-2; 9 nucleotides line up with TRBD2. V shed 5 bases, J shed 0 bases, and the junction held 7 bases outside the gene matches. Germline CDR1 is SEHNR and CDR2 is FQNEAQ (reference sequence). The CDR3 has 17 residues. Filled out from reference TRBV7-9 and TRBJ2-2, the complete variable domain reads DTGVSQNPRHKITKRGQNVTFRCDPISEHNRLYWYRQTLGQGPEFLTYFQNEAQLEKSRLLSDRFSAERPKGSFSTLEIQRTEQGDSAMYLCASSPGLAGTNTGELFFGEGSRLTVL.

The chain combines TRBV6-5 with TRBJ2-3, with TRBD2 matching 9 bases. This CDR3 contains 16 residues. In germline, CDR1 is MNHEY, CDR2 SVGAGI. V lost 2 bases and J lost 0; bases outside the gene matches: 3. The CDR3 region is CASSYLLAGSTDTQYF. In DNA form, the CDR3 reads TGTGCCAGCAGTTACCTTCTAGCGGGAAGCACAGATACGCAGTATTTT.

The genes are TRBV28 and TRBJ1-4; 7 bases are shared with TRBD1. Germline V CDR1 and CDR2: MDHEN, SYDVKM. The CDR3 length is 15 residues. V shed 4 bases and J 5 bases; nucleotides not matched to a gene: 7. CDR3: CASSSSGQINEKLFF. As DNA, the CDR3 is TGTGCCAGCAGTTCATCGGGACAGATAAATGAAAAACTGTTTTTT.

The rearrangement links TRBV6-1 to TRBJ1-3, with D perhaps matching TRBD1 (6 bases). CDR3 size: 20 residues. V was shortened by 3 bases and J by 2 bases, with 26 bases between the two germline ends. Germline lookup yields CDR1 MNHNS and CDR2 SASEGT. The CDR3 sequence: CASSDPIYRVSNFPGNTIYF. In DNA, the CDR3 is TGTGCCAGCAGTGACCCTATATACAGGGTTAGTAACTTCCCTGGAAACACCATATATTTT.

This clone was found a few times. The chain uses TRBV30 and TRBJ1-3; tentatively, D is TRBD1 (5 bases). Trimming shortened V by 3 bases and J by 0 bases, and 15 bases separated the two germline ends. CDR1 is GTSNPN and CDR2 is SVGIG in the germline V gene (reference sequence). The CDR3 is 16 residues long. The CDR3, as DNA: TGTGCCTGGAGGTTCGGACAACTACACTCTGGAAACACCATATATTTT. This encodes CAWRFGQLHSGNTIYF.

For the CDR3, the DNA is TGTGCCAGCAGGGGACTAAACACCGGGGAGCTGTTTTTT. Translated: CASRGLNTGELFF. This rearrangement joins TRBV6-1 to TRBJ2-2; 7 bases match TRBD2. Trimming took 6 bases from V and 2 from J; bases not matched to a gene: 0. Germline values: CDR1 MNHNS, CDR2 SASEGT. The CDR3 is 13 amino acids.

About this clone: A read error is likely, as this CDR3 ends without the conserved phenylalanine or tryptophan. The rearrangement links TRBV28 to TRBJ1-2, with D possibly TRBD1 on 6 matching bases. V was pared by 2 bases and J by 8 bases, with 15 bases between. The CDR3 has 14 amino acids. Germline V gene sequence: CDR1 MDHEN, CDR2 SYDVKM. CDR3 nucleotides: TGTGCCAGCAGTTTAGGGGGCATCCAAGGGGGCTACACCTCC. Its protein is CASSLGGIQGGYTS.

V gene TRBV7-3 combines with J gene TRBJ2-2; D ambiguous. The V gene lost 5 bases and the J gene lost 2 bases, with 6 bases spanning the gap. The CDR3 sequence is 13 residues long. The germline CDR1 and CDR2 sequences are SGHTA and FQGTGA. The CDR3 DNA reads TGTGCCAGCAGCCCAACTAACACCGGGGAGCTGTTTTTT. It codes for CASSPTNTGELFF.

The rearrangement links TRBV29-1 to TRBJ1-4; TRBD1 is a possible D gene (6 bases). This CDR3 has 13 residues. Germline CDR1 and CDR2: SQVTM and ANQGSEA. Trimming took off 5 bases at V and 8 bases at J, with 15 bases between the two ends. CDR3 protein: CSVPGGASEKLFF. DNA of the CDR3: TGCAGCGTTCCCGGGGGGGCCAGCGAAAAACTGTTTTTT.

This clone was seen once. In DNA, the CDR3 is TGTGCCACCAGCAGAGAGGGGGGGACAGGGAGGAGAGGGGCCAACGTCCTGACTTTC. This gives the protein CATSREGGTGRRGANVLTF. The chain recombines TRBV15 with TRBJ2-6; 9 positions match TRBD1. With 0 bases clipped from V and 4 bases from J, the junction kept 10 bases outside the gene matches. The CDR3 totals 19 residues. From germline, CDR1 is LNHNV and CDR2 YYDKDF (reference sequence). The full variable domain, its missing parts supplied by reference TRBV15 and TRBJ2-6, is DAMVIQNPRYQVTQFGKPVTLSCSQTLNHNVMYWYQQKSSQAPKLLFHYYDKDFNNEADTPDNFQSRRPNTSFCFLDIRSPGLGDTAMYLCATSREGGTGRRGANVLTFGAGSRLTVL.

V usage is TRBV9 and J usage is TRBJ2-3, with D possibly TRBD2 on 6 matching bases. CDR1 and CDR2 from the germline V gene are SGDLS and YYNGEE. Trimming took off 4 bases at V and 4 bases at J, with 10 bases between the two ends. The length of the CDR3 is 13 residues. CDR3 sequence reads: CASSRLVSDTQYF. The CDR3, as DNA: TGTGCCAGCAGCCGACTAGTTTCAGATACGCAGTATTTT.

This clone was seen at least ten times. The V and J genes are TRBV2 and TRBJ2-3; possibly TRBD1 for D (5 bases). V was clipped by 9 bases and J by 1 base, with 8 bases between them. This CDR3 spans 12 amino acids. CDR1 is SNHLY and CDR2 is FYNNEI in the germline V gene. The CDR3 sequence: CASGAGTDTQYF. CDR3 DNA: TGTGCCAGTGGGGCAGGCACAGATACGCAGTATTTT.